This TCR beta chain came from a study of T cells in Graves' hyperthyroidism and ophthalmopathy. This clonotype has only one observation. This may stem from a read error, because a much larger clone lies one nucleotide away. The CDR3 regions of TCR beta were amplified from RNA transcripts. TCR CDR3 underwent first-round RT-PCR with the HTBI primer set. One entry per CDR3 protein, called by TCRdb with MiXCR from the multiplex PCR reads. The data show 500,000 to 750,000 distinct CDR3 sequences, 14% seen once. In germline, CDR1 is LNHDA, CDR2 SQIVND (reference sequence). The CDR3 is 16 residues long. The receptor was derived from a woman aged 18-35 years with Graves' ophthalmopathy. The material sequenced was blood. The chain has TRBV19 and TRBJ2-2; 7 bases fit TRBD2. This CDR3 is CTSSASREGRAGELFF. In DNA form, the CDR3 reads TGTACCAGTAGCGCCTCTAGGGAGGGGAGGGCCGGGGAGCTGTTTTTT.